Each of the 18 T cell receptor beta chains below was sequenced from the same sample in a study of blood T cell repertoires in COVID-19. Here immunoSEQ multiplex PCR was the method, and the copy in TCRdb shows in-frame clones only, minus some. This sample carries some 270,000 clones, roughly 84% of them seen once, and the ten largest clones take 6.6%. Sequenced material: PBMCs or T cells enriched from blood (not recorded which). Receptors were obtained from a woman in her fifties or sixties who had been exposed to COVID-19.

The rearrangement links TRBV10-2 to TRBJ2-2; D uncertain. CDR1 WSHSY and CDR2 SAAADI come from the germline V gene. V was pared by 2 bases and J by 4 bases, with 5 bases between. This CDR3 spans 13 amino acids. The CDR3 nucleotides are TGCGCCAGCAGTGAGCGGAGCACCGGGGAGCTGTTTTTT. Residues: CASSERSTGELFF.

This chain's CDR3 is CASSSPGTDQGNEQFF. CDR3 sequence (DNA): TGTGCCAGCAGTTCCCCCGGGACAGATCAAGGCAATGAGCAGTTCTTC. This sequence joins TRBV11-3 and TRBJ2-1, with 7 nucleotides matching TRBD1. This CDR3 has 16 residues. Germline loops: CDR1 SGHNT, CDR2 YENEEA. The V gene end was trimmed by 6 bases and the J gene end by 6 bases; junction bases not matched to a gene: 14.

This sequence joins TRBV15 and TRBJ2-5; 8 bases fit TRBD1. The CDR3 is 14 residues long. Looked up from germline, CDR1 is LNHNV and CDR2 is YYDKDF (reference sequence). V shed 3 bases and J 5 bases; nucleotides not matched to a gene: 5. The CDR3 DNA follows: TGTGCCACCAGCAGTCAGGGGGCCGAGGAGACCCAGTACTTC. As protein: CATSSQGAEETQYF.

This clone was seen ten or more times. Different DNA sequences within this sample yield the same CDR3. The gene calls are TRBV6-5 and TRBJ1-1, with D possibly being TRBD1 (5 bases). Trimming left V 9 bases short and J 1 base short, with 12 bases between. Germline assignment: CDR1 MNHEY and CDR2 SVGAGI. The CDR3 spans 13 residues. CDR3: CASVTGGNTEAFF. In DNA, the CDR3 is TGTGCCAGTGTTACGGGGGGGAACACTGAAGCTTTCTTT.

The chain couples TRBV10-3 to TRBJ2-7, with 8 positions matching TRBD2. The CDR3 is made up of 15 amino acids. Germline CDR1 ENHRY, CDR2 SYGVKD. The ends lost 0 bases at V and 2 bases at J; junction bases unmatched: 3. CDR3 DNA: TGTGCCATCAGTGAGTCATCGGGACTAGCCTACGAGCAGTACTTC. This sequence encodes CAISESSGLAYEQYF.

The chain recombines TRBV10-2 with TRBJ2-5; no reliable D call. Per the germline V gene, CDR1 is WSHSY and CDR2 is SAAADI. V was cut by 6 bases and J by 1 base, with 12 bases left in between. The CDR3 is made up of 14 amino acids. Here the CDR3 DNA reads TGCGCCAGCAGGAAGGAAAACAGCCAAGAGACCCAGTACTTC. It is translated as CASRKENSQETQYF.

This chain joins TRBV6-5 and TRBJ2-6; perhaps TRBD1 as D (5 bases). The CDR3 has 13 amino acids. From germline, CDR1 is MNHEY and CDR2 SVGAGI. With 10 bases removed from V and 0 bases from J, the gap between germline ends came to 7 bases. The CDR3 nucleotides read TGTGCCACCGACAGCTCTGGGGCCAACGTCCTGACTTTC. Protein product: CATDSSGANVLTF.

This chain uses TRBV19 with TRBJ1-1; no clear D. The CDR3 extends over 15 amino acids. The V gene's germline CDR1 is LNHDA and CDR2 SQIVND (reference sequence). Trimming pared 3 bases from V and 1 base from J, leaving 12 bases between. This chain's CDR3 is CASSMRPPSNTEAFF. In DNA, the CDR3 is TGTGCCAGTAGTATGAGGCCGCCGTCGAACACTGAAGCTTTCTTT.

The rearrangement links TRBV2 to TRBJ2-7, with TRBD2 identical over 9 bases. Losses at the gene ends were 4 bases for V and 6 bases for J; bases not matched to a gene: 7. CDR1 and CDR2 (germline): SNHLY, FYNNEI. This CDR3 has 14 amino acids. As DNA, the CDR3 is TGTGCCAGCAGTGGACTAGCGGTTTCGGGCGAGCAGTACTTC. Translation gives CASSGLAVSGEQYF.

CDR3 coding DNA: TGTGCCAGCAGCTACGACAGGGCTGGGGCCAACGTCCTGACTTTC. This encodes CASSYDRAGANVLTF. J is TRBJ2-6 and V is TRBV11-2; 7 nucleotides line up with TRBD1. CDR1 and CDR2 (germline): SGHAT, FQNNGV. The CDR3 covers 15 residues. Trimming cost V 4 bases and J 2 bases; bases outside gene matches: 2. Based on the CDR3 plus reference TRBV11-2 and TRBJ2-6, the full variable domain is EAGVAQSPRYKIIEKRQSVAFWCNPISGHATLYWYQQILGQGPKLLIQFQNNGVVDDSQLPKDRFSAERLKGVDSTLKIQPAKLEDSAVYLCASSYDRAGANVLTFGAGSRLTVL.

This rearrangement joins TRBV6-1 to TRBJ2-5, with 9 bases aligning to TRBD2. Trimming cost V 3 bases and J 2 bases; bases outside gene matches: 1. The CDR3 contains 14 residues. CDR1 and CDR2 (germline): MNHNS, SASEGT. The DNA for the CDR3 is TGTGCCAGCAGTGATGCGGGGGGGCAAGAGACCCAGTACTTC. This encodes CASSDAGGQETQYF.

DNA of the CDR3: TGTGCCAGCAGTTTGCCCAGGGAGGGTCCTCAGCCCCAGCATTTT. This encodes CASSLPREGPQPQHF. V usage is TRBV28 and J usage is TRBJ1-5; a weak D match, TRBD1 (5 bases). The V and J ends lost 3 bases and 6 bases respectively, with 15 bases between them. Germline V gene lookup returns CDR1 MDHEN and CDR2 SYDVKM. The CDR3 has 15 residues.

V is TRBV27 and J is TRBJ2-7; TRBD1 might be the D (7 bases). V gave up 3 bases and J gave up 5 bases, with 11 bases separating them. Germline CDR1 is MNHEY and CDR2 is SMNVEV (reference sequence). The CDR3 length is 13 residues. The CDR3 loop reads CASSFQGGHEQYF. The CDR3 nucleotides are TGTGCCAGCAGTTTTCAGGGGGGCCACGAGCAGTACTTC.

The chain couples TRBV5-1 to TRBJ2-2; a possible D gene is TRBD2 (7 bases). The germline gives CDR1 SGHRS, CDR2 YFSETQ. CDR3 length: 14 amino acids. V was pared by 7 bases and J by 7 bases, with 17 bases between. The CDR3 spells CASPRGGTGGELFF. The CDR3 DNA sequence: TGCGCCAGCCCGAGGGGGGGAACTGGCGGGGAGCTGTTTTTT.

This clone came up once. The CDR3 reads CASSPRQETYEQYF. CDR3 in DNA: TGTGCCAGCAGCCCAAGACAGGAGACCTACGAGCAGTACTTC. This sequence joins TRBV9 and TRBJ2-7; weak D call: TRBD1 (6 bases). Germline V gene lookup returns CDR1 SGDLS and CDR2 YYNGEE. This CDR3 contains 14 residues. V was shortened by 4 bases and J by 2 bases, with 13 bases between the two germline ends.

The chain recombines TRBV21-1 with TRBJ2-7; the D call of TRBD2 is as the table states it, not checked on the DNA. TRBV21-1 is flagged as a pseudogene. The CDR3 sequence is 10 residues long. The CDR3 DNA reads TGTGCCTCCCTCGAGAGGGAGCAGTACTTC. It translates to CASLEREQYF.

The chain is built from TRBV2 and TRBJ2-3; no firm D call. Trimming cost V 5 bases and J 1 base, with 10 bases left between them. The CDR3 has 14 residues. CDR1 and CDR2 from the germline V gene are SNHLY and FYNNEI. The CDR3, as DNA: TGTGCCAGCAGTACCCAGAGCGGCACAGATACGCAGTATTTT. Amino acid sequence: CASSTQSGTDTQYF.

This chain joins TRBV7-7 and TRBJ2-5, with D perhaps matching TRBD2 (5 bases). V was pared by 0 bases and J by 6 bases, with 20 bases between. The germline V gene has CDR1 SSHAT and CDR2 FNYEAQ (reference sequence). This CDR3 contains 17 residues. CDR3 DNA: TGTGCCAGCAGCTTAGCGAGCGGCAGCGACCACCGGAAGACCCAGTACTTC. This codes for CASSLASGSDHRKTQYF.